The T cell receptor (beta chain) under discussion was sequenced for a study of OX40 agonist ivuxolimab in advanced cancers. Study-level results: Among the nonresponders, some also had low normalized T-cell clonal expansion.

TCRdb's table, derived via immunoSEQ multiplex PCR, lists solely in-frame clones and lacks some. The table records under 75,000 clones, about 83% of them present only once. Exclusion applied to patients with autoimmune disease history or systemic immunosuppression. On this clone itself: Its cognate antigen is unknown.

The starting material was CD4+ or CD8+ T cells sorted from blood, obtained in a trial of the OX40 agonist ivuxolimab. The origin of this receptor is an adult with an advanced solid tumor such as melanoma, head and neck, liver or kidney cancer.

In DNA, the CDR3 is TGTGCCAGCAGCCCCCTCGGACAGGGGGCCTACAATGAGCAGTTCTTC. The encoded protein is CASSPLGQGAYNEQFF. This chain uses TRBV9 with TRBJ2-1; TRBD1 aligns across 10 bases. J was trimmed by 2 bases and V by 4 bases; bases with no gene match: 6. Germline CDR1 reads SGDLS; CDR2 reads YYNGEE. The CDR3 is 16 amino acids.